The next 28 T cell receptor beta chains were all read from a single sample in a study of T cells after yellow fever vaccination. Each CDR3 protein gets one entry after TCRdb re-called the 5' RACE reads with MiXCR. The sample yields 300,000 to 350,000 distinct CDR3 sequences, around 3.9% seen once. The sequencing used PBMCs, collected 5 days after the yellow fever booster vaccination. These TCRs come from a man younger than 35 who received the YFV17D yellow fever vaccine.

This clonotype was counted between two and nine times. The chain carries TRBV4-1 and TRBJ1-1; the match to TRBD1 covers 8 bases. CDR1 is MGHRA, CDR2 YSYEKL, per germline. The CDR3 totals 13 residues. V shed 0 bases, J shed 6 bases, and the junction held 0 bases outside the gene matches. CDR3 in amino acids: CASSQEGQAEAFF. Here the CDR3 DNA reads TGCGCCAGCAGCCAAGAGGGACAGGCTGAAGCTTTCTTT.

This clonotype has ten or more counts. The V gene is TRBV6-5, the J gene TRBJ2-7; D possibly matches TRBD1 or TRBD2 (5 bases each). CDR1 is MNHEY, CDR2 SVGAGI, per germline. V gave up 6 bases and J gave up 7 bases, with 16 bases separating them. The CDR3 runs 13 residues. CDR3 nucleotide sequence: TGTGCCAGCAGGATAAATAGAGGGGCTGAGCAGTACGTC. The encoded protein is CASRINRGAEQYV.

This clonotype was counted a few times. The V and J genes are TRBV5-1 and TRBJ2-2, with 7 bases aligning to TRBD2. Germline CDR1 and CDR2: SGHRS and YFSETQ. The V segment lost 3 bases and the J segment 5 bases; nucleotides outside the gene matches: 4. This CDR3 is built from 14 residues. This chain's CDR3 is CASSYPGRTGELFF. The CDR3 DNA sequence: TGCGCCAGCAGCTACCCCGGGAGGACCGGGGAGCTGTTTTTT.

This chain connects TRBV5-1 to TRBJ2-5; D unresolved. The CDR3 is 10 amino acids. Germline loops: CDR1 SGHRS, CDR2 YFSETQ. V gave up 6 bases and J gave up 4 bases, with 4 bases separating them. CDR3 sequence (DNA): TGCGCCAGCAAAGGAGAGACCCAGTACTTC. Translation: CASKGETQYF.

The chain employs TRBV18 and TRBJ1-3; D is possibly TRBD1 (6 bases). V shed 3 bases and J shed 4 bases, with 16 bases lying between them. The CDR3 covers 16 residues. CDR1 is KGHSH, CDR2 LQKENI, per germline. In DNA form, the CDR3 reads TGTGCCAGCTCACCCATACAGGGACTTGGAGGAAACACCATATATTTT. Its translation: CASSPIQGLGGNTIYF.

This chain links TRBV6-6 with TRBJ1-5, with unresolved D. Per germline, CDR1 MNHNY and CDR2 SVGAGI (reference sequence). The CDR3 sequence is 14 residues long. V was clipped by 7 bases and J by 1 base, with 11 bases between them. The CDR3 is CASTDLGSNQPQHF. Here the CDR3 DNA reads TGTGCCAGCACCGACCTAGGGAGCAATCAGCCCCAGCATTTT.

Only a few counts were recorded for this clonotype. The chain uses TRBV29-1 and TRBJ1-5; D is perhaps TRBD1 (6 bases). The germline gives CDR1 SQVTM, CDR2 ANQGSEA. The germline V and J ends were trimmed by 6 bases and 4 bases, with 13 bases remaining between them. The length of the CDR3 is 13 residues. The DNA of the CDR3 is TGCAGCGTGGCAACAGGGTTAAATCAGCCCCAGCATTTT. This translates into CSVATGLNQPQHF. The complete variable domain, with remaining parts taken from reference TRBV29-1 and TRBJ1-5, reads SAVISQKPSRDICQRGTSLTIQCQVDSQVTMMFWYRQQPGQSLTLIATANQGSEATYESGFVIDKFPISRPNLTFSTLTVSNMSPEDSSIYLCSVATGLNQPQHFGDGTRLSIL.

This clonotype was observed at least ten times. The chain links TRBV5-1 to TRBJ2-7; D may be TRBD1 (5 bases). The V end lost 0 bases, the J end lost 5 bases, and 12 bases lay between the germline ends. The CDR3 loop spans 14 amino acids. Germline CDR1 and CDR2: SGHRS and YFSETQ. CDR3 DNA: TGCGCCAGCAGCTTGGGCCAGGGTAGCCACGAGCAGTACGTC. Encoded protein: CASSLGQGSHEQYV.

The table lists this clonotype with a few counts. The J gene is TRBJ2-7, the V gene TRBV7-9; 9 positions match TRBD1. Germline trimming cut 3 bases from V and 9 bases from J; bases unmatched to any gene: 9. Per germline, CDR1 SEHNR and CDR2 FQNEAQ (reference sequence). There are 14 residues in the CDR3. The CDR3 sequence is CASSFMTGGLWQYF. The CDR3 DNA follows: TGTGCCAGCAGCTTTATGACAGGGGGGCTGTGGCAGTACTTC.

V gene TRBV5-1 combines with J gene TRBJ2-1; D gene uncertain. The CDR3 covers 13 residues. The germline V gene encodes CDR1 SGHRS and CDR2 YFSETQ. Trimming took off 2 bases at V and 10 bases at J, with 13 bases between the two ends. CDR3 loop: CASSLSSPVEQFF. The CDR3 DNA follows: TGCGCCAGCAGCTTATCCTCACCCGTCGAGCAGTTCTTC.

This clonotype appeared many times. The chain employs TRBV2 and TRBJ2-3; 10 positions agree with TRBD2. The V gene's germline CDR1 is SNHLY and CDR2 FYNNEI. The trim removed 2 bases at V and 7 bases at J, leaving 9 bases unmatched. This CDR3 is built from 16 residues. This CDR3 is CASSESPSGGAYTQYF. As DNA, the CDR3 is TGTGCCAGCAGTGAATCCCCCAGCGGGGGGGCGTATACGCAGTATTTT.

This clonotype was detected only a few times. The chain links TRBV9 to TRBJ2-2; 9 nucleotides match TRBD2. J was trimmed by 7 bases and V by 4 bases; bases with no gene match: 5. CDR1 SGDLS and CDR2 YYNGEE come from the germline V gene. The length of the CDR3 is 14 residues. CDR3 amino acids: CASSTGLAGGELFF. In DNA form, the CDR3 reads TGTGCCAGCAGCACGGGACTAGCTGGCGGGGAGCTGTTTTTT.

The chain combines TRBV7-9 with TRBJ2-7; D might be TRBD1 (5 bases). Trimming removed 4 bases from V and 2 bases from J, with 9 bases in between. This CDR3 has 13 residues. In germline, CDR1 is SEHNR, CDR2 FQNEAQ (reference sequence). Here the CDR3 DNA reads TGTGCCAGCAGCTGGGGCGGAACCTACGAGCAGTACGTC. Protein sequence: CASSWGGTYEQYV.

The sample holds many counts of this clonotype. V is TRBV20-1 and J is TRBJ2-5; no reliable D call. Trimming cost V 0 bases and J 4 bases, with 9 bases left between them. This CDR3 is built from 13 residues. CDR1 and CDR2 from the germline V gene are DFQATT and SNEGSKA (reference sequence). For the CDR3, the DNA is TGCAGTGCTAGAGATGGTGGGCGAGAGACCCAGTACTTC. Protein sequence: CSARDGGRETQYF.

The sample holds many counts of this clonotype. The chain links TRBV23-1 to TRBJ1-5, with 10 bases matching TRBD1. TRBV23-1 is placed among ORFs of uncertain function. The V segment lost 7 bases and the J segment 1 base; nucleotides outside the gene matches: 10. The CDR3 has 17 residues. Here the CDR3 reads CASKKVQTGGSNQPQHF. The CDR3 DNA reads TGCGCCAGCAAGAAGGTCCAGACAGGGGGCAGCAATCAGCCCCAGCATTTT.

This clonotype appeared a few times. The rearrangement uses TRBV3-1 and TRBJ1-2, with unresolved D. The CDR3 totals 14 residues. Germline CDR1 and CDR2: LGHDT and YNNKEL (reference sequence). V dropped 3 bases and J dropped 2 bases, with 10 bases sitting between them. The DNA of the CDR3 is TGTGCCAGCAGCCATCTGGGAACCAACTATGGCTACACCTTC. This sequence encodes CASSHLGTNYGYTF.

The rearrangement uses TRBV4-1 and TRBJ1-2; D not certain. V was clipped by 3 bases and J by 6 bases, with 14 bases between them. Germline-derived CDR1 and CDR2 are MGHRA and YSYEKL. This CDR3 is built from 14 residues. The CDR3 bases are TGCGCCAGCAGCCAGGATAGACAAGGGAATGGCTACACCTTC. Its protein is CASSQDRQGNGYTF.

By sample share, this clonotype is large. This sequence joins TRBV14 and TRBJ1-2, with 9 nucleotides matching TRBD1. CDR3 length: 13 residues. Germline assignment: CDR1 SGHDN and CDR2 FVKESK. V lost 5 bases, J lost 2 bases, and 0 bases stayed unmatched. DNA for the CDR3: TGTGCCAGCAGCGGGACAGGGAACTATGGCTACACCTTC. Translated: CASSGTGNYGYTF.

The table lists this clonotype with a few counts. CDR3: CASSIGSFYEQYV. The CDR3 DNA follows: TGTGCCAGCAGTATCGGGTCGTTCTACGAGCAGTACGTC. This chain links TRBV28 with TRBJ2-7, with unresolved D. With 5 bases removed from V and 3 bases from J, the gap between germline ends came to 11 bases. This CDR3 has 13 amino acids. CDR1 and CDR2 from the germline V gene are MDHEN and SYDVKM.

The chain is built from TRBV3-1 and TRBJ1-5, with D tentatively TRBD1 (6 bases). The germline V and J ends were trimmed by 5 bases and 3 bases, with 11 bases remaining between them. This CDR3 is built from 14 residues. The V gene's germline CDR1 is LGHDT and CDR2 YNNKEL (reference sequence). The CDR3 region has the DNA TGTGCCAGCAGCGAGGAGGGGGACAATCAGCCCCAGCATTTT. As protein: CASSEEGDNQPQHF.

In its sample, this clonotype was seen a few times. The gene calls are TRBV21-1 and TRBJ2-5; the table gives TRBD2 as D, unverified against the DNA. TRBV21-1 counts as a pseudogene. This CDR3 is 17 amino acids long. The CDR3: CASSNRGTSGLQETQYF. CDR3 bases: TGTGCCAGCAGCAATAGAGGGACTAGCGGGCTTCAAGAGACCCAGTACTTC.

This clonotype was counted many times. This chain connects TRBV5-1 to TRBJ2-2; tentative D call: TRBD2 (6 bases). Germline V CDR1 and CDR2: SGHRS, YFSETQ. The CDR3 is 16 amino acids. With 1 base removed from V and 1 base from J, the gap between germline ends came to 11 bases. The CDR3 sequence: CASSLRTNQNTGELFF. DNA of the CDR3: TGCGCCAGCAGCTTGCGGACTAACCAGAACACCGGGGAGCTGTTTTTT.

The J gene is TRBJ2-4, the V gene TRBV6-1; 7 bases map to TRBD1. The CDR3 sequence is 13 residues long. V gave up 1 base and J gave up 8 bases; unmatched junction bases: 2. The germline CDR1 and CDR2 sequences are MNHNS and SASEGT. The CDR3: CASSEGQGYIQYF. In DNA, the CDR3 is TGTGCCAGCAGTGAAGGACAGGGATACATTCAGTACTTC.

V usage is TRBV4-2 and J usage is TRBJ2-5; TRBD2 aligns across 9 bases. The CDR3 has 15 amino acids. V shed 1 base, J shed 4 bases, and the junction held 4 bases outside the gene matches. Germline V lookup: CDR1 LGHNA, CDR2 YNFKEQ. DNA of the CDR3: TGTGCCAGCAGCCAAGGGGTTAGCGGGGGAGAGACCCAGTACTTC. It is translated as CASSQGVSGGETQYF.

This clonotype was observed a few times. CDR3 in DNA: TGTGCCGCGGGGACCCCCAATCAGCCCCAGCATTTT. This translates into CAAGTPNQPQHF. V usage is TRBV30 and J usage is TRBJ1-5, with D possibly TRBD1 on 5 matching bases. Trimming left V 8 bases short and J 3 bases short, with 11 bases between. In germline, CDR1 is GTSNPN, CDR2 SVGIG (reference sequence). This CDR3 contains 12 residues.

At least ten counts were recorded for this clonotype. The chain employs TRBV4-1 and TRBJ2-4; no reliable D call. Trimming cost V 2 bases and J 0 bases, with 17 bases left between them. The CDR3 spans 18 residues. CDR1 and CDR2 from the germline V gene are MGHRA and YSYEKL. The DNA for the CDR3 is TGCGCCAGCAGCCAATTTTCGGTGGGGAACCTAGCCAAAAACATTCAGTACTTC. This codes for CASSQFSVGNLAKNIQYF.

The rearrangement uses TRBV20-1 and TRBJ1-2; 10 bases agree with TRBD1. CDR3 length: 16 residues. CDR1 and CDR2 (germline): DFQATT, SNEGSKA (reference sequence). Trimming took 3 bases from V and 1 from J; bases not matched to a gene: 8. The CDR3 DNA reads TGCAGTGCTAGCGGCGGGACAGGGGTTGTTAACTATGGCTACACCTTC. Amino acids: CSASGGTGVVNYGYTF.

J is TRBJ1-2 and V is TRBV29-1, with D perhaps matching TRBD1 (6 bases). The ends were cut back, 5 bases at V and 5 bases at J, with 15 bases in the middle. CDR1 SQVTM and CDR2 ANQGSEA come from the germline V gene. This CDR3 is built from 13 residues. CDR3 nucleotide sequence: TGCAGCGTTTTCCAGCAGGGGCCATATGGCTACACCTTC. It yields the protein CSVFQQGPYGYTF.